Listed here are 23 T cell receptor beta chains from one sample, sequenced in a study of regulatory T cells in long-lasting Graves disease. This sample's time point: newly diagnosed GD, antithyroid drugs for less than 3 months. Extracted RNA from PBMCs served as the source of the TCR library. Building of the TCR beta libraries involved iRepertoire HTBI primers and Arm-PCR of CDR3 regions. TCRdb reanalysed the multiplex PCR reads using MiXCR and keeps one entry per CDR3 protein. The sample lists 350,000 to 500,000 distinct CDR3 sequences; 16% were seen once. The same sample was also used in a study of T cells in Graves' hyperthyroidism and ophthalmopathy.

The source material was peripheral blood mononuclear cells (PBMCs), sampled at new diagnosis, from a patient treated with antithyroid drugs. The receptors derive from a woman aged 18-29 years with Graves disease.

The CDR3 sequence is CASSPPIDEQFF. DNA for the CDR3: TGTGCCAGCAGCCCCCCGATCGATGAGCAGTTCTTC. The chain links TRBV7-9 to TRBJ2-1; the D is unclear. This CDR3 has 12 amino acids. The germline CDR1 and CDR2 sequences are SEHNR and FQNEAQ (reference sequence). The V and J ends lost 5 bases and 8 bases respectively, with 10 bases between them. The full variable domain, completed using reference TRBV7-9 and TRBJ2-1, is DTGVSQNPRHKITKRGQNVTFRCDPISEHNRLYWYRQTLGQGPEFLTYFQNEAQLEKSRLLSDRFSAERPKGSFSTLEIQRTEQGDSAMYLCASSPPIDEQFFGPGTRLTVL.

The chain's CDR3 is CSARDFASGTSSYEQYF. As DNA, the CDR3 is TGCAGTGCTAGAGATTTTGCTTCCGGGACTAGCAGCTACGAGCAGTACTTC. This chain joins TRBV20-1 and TRBJ2-7; 9 positions agree with TRBD2. CDR1 is DFQATT and CDR2 is SNEGSKA in the germline V gene (reference sequence). This CDR3 is built from 17 residues. J lost 3 bases, V lost 0 bases, and 12 bases had no gene match.

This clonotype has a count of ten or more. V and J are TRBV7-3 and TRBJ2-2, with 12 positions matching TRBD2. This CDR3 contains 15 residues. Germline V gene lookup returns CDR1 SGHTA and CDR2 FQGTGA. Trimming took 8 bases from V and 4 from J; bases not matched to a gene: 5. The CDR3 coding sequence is TGTGCCAGCTCATCGGGACTAGCGGGCACCGGGGAGCTGTTTTTT. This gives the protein CASSSGLAGTGELFF.

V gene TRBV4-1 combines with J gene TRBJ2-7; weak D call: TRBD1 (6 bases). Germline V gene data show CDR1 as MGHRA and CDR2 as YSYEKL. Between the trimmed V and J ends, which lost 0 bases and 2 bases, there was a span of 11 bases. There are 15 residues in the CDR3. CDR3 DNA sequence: TGCGCCAGCAGCCAAGAACACAGGGTCACCTACGAGCAGTACTTC. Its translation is CASSQEHRVTYEQYF.

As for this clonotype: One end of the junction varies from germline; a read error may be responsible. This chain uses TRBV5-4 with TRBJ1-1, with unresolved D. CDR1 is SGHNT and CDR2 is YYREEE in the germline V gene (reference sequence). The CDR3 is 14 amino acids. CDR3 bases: TGTGCCGGCAGCTTGCGACGAGGGTACACTGAAGCTTTCTTT. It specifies CAGSLRRGYTEAFF. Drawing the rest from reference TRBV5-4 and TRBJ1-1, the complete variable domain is ETGVTQSPTHLIKTRGQQVTLRCSSQSGHNTVSWYQQALGQGPQFIFQYYREEENGRGNFPPRFSGLQFPNYSSELNVNALELDDSALYLCAGSLRRGYTEAFFGQGTRLTVV.

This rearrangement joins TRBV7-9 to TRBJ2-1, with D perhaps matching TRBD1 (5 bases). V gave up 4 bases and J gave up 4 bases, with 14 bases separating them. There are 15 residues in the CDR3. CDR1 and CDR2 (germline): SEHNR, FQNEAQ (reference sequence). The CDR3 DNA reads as TGTGCCAGCAGCTCCTCCGTTAGGACATACAATGAGCAGTTCTTC. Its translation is CASSSSVRTYNEQFF.

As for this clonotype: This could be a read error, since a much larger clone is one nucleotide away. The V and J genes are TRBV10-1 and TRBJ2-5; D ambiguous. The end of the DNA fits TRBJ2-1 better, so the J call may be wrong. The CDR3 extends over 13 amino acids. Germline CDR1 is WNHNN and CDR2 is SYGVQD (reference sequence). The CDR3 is CASSDGSTYEQFF. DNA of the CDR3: TGCGCCAGCAGTGATGGTAGTACCTACGAGCAGTTCTTC.

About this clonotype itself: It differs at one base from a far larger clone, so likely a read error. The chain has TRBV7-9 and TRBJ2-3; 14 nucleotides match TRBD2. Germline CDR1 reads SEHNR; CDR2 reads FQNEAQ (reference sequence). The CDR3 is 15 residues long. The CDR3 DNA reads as TGTGCCAGCAGCACTGGGACTAGCGGGAGCCATACGCGGTATTTT. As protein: CASSTGTSGSHTRYF.

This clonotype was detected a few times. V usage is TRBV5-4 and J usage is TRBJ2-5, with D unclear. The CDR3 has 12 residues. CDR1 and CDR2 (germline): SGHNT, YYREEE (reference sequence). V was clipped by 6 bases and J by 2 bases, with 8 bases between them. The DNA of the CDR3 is TGTGCCAGCAACGACGGACAAGAGACCCAGTACTTC. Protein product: CASNDGQETQYF.

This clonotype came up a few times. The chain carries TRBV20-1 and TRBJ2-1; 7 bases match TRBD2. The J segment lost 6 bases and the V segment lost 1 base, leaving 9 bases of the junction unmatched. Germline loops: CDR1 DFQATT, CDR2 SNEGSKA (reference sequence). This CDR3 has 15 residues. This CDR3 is CSARGGGEAFNEQFF. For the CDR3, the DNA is TGCAGTGCTAGAGGGGGGGGAGAGGCCTTCAATGAGCAGTTCTTC.

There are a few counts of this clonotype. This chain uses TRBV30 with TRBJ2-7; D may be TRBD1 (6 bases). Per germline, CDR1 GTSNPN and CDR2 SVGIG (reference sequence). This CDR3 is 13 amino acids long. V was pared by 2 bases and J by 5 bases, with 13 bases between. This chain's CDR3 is CAWSSGVLNEQYF. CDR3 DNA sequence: TGTGCCTGGAGTTCAGGGGTTCTGAACGAGCAGTACTTC.

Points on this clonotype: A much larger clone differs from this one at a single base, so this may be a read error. Here the CDR3 DNA reads TGTGCCAGCAGTTTACGCGGGACCAGGCGCACTGAAGCTTTCTTT. It is translated as CASSLRGTRRTEAFF. This sequence joins TRBV28 and TRBJ1-1; the D gene is possibly TRBD1 (5 bases). Per the germline V gene, CDR1 is MDHEN and CDR2 is SYDVKM. Trimming removed 2 bases at V and 4 bases at J, with 14 bases between. CDR3 length equals 15 residues.

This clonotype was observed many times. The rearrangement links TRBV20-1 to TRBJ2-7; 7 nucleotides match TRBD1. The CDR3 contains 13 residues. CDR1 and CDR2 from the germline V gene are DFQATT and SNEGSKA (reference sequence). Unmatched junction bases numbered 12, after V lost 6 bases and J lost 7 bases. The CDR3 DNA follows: TGCAGTGCCCAGGACAGGTTGTTAGGGGAGCAGTACTTC. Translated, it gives CSAQDRLLGEQYF.

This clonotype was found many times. The CDR3 DNA reads as TGCAGTGCTAGAGATATGACAGGGGCCTACGAGCAGTACTTC. Its protein product is CSARDMTGAYEQYF. The V call is TRBV20-1, the J call TRBJ2-7, with TRBD1 matching 8 bases. The CDR3 length is 14 residues. The germline V gene encodes CDR1 DFQATT and CDR2 SNEGSKA (reference sequence). After removal of 0 bases from V and 2 bases from J, the junction contained 3 bases not matched to a gene.

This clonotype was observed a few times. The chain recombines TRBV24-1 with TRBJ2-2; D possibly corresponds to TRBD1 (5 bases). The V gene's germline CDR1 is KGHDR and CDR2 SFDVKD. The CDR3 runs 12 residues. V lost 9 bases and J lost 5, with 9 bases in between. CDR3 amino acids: CATSQGTGELFF. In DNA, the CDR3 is TGTGCCACCTCGCAGGGTACCGGGGAGCTGTTTTTT.

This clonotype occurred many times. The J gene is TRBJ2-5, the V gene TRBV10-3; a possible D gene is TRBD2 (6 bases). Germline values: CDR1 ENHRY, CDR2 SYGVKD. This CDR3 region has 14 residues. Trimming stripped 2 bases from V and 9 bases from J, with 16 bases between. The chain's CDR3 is CAISERVGGEAQYF. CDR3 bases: TGTGCCATCAGTGAGCGGGTCGGCGGGGAGGCCCAGTACTTC.

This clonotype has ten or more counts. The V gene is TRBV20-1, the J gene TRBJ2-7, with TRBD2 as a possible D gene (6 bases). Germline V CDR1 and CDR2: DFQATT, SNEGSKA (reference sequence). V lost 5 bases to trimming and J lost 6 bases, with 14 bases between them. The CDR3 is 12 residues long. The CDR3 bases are TGCAGTGCTTGGGAGGAGGGAGCCGAGCAGTACTTC. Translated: CSAWEEGAEQYF.

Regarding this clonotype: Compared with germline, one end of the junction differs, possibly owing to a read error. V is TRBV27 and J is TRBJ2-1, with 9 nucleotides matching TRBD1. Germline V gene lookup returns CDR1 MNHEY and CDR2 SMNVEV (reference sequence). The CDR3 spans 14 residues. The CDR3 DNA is TGTGCCGGCAGTAACAACAGGGGGCTAGGGGAGCAGTTCTTC. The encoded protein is CAGSNNRGLGEQFF.

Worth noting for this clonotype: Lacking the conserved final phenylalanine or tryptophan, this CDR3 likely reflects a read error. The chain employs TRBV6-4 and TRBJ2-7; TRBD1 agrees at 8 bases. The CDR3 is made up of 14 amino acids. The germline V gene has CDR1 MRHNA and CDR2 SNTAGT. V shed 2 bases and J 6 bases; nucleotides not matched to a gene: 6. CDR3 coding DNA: TGTGCCAGCAGTGACGGGGCAGGGGGCAGCGAGCAGTACTCC. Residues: CASSDGAGGSEQYS.

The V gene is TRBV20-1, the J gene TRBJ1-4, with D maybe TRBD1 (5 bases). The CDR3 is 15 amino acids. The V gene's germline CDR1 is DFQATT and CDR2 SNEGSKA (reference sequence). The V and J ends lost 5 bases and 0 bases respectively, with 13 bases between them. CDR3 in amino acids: CSAYDRLTTNEKLFF. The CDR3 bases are TGCAGTGCTTATGACAGACTTACAACTAATGAAAAACTGTTTTTT.

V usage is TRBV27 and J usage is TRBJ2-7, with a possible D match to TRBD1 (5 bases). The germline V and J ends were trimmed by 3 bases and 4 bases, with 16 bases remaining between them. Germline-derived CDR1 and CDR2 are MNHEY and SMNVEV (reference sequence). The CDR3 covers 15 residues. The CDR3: CASSLSAGMGYEQYF. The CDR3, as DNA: TGTGCCAGCAGTTTGAGCGCAGGGATGGGGTACGAGCAGTACTTC.

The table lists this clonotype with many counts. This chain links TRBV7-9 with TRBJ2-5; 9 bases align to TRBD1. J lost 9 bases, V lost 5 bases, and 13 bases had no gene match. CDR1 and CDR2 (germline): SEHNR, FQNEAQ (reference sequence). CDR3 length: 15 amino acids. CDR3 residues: CASSTRDRELAAQYF. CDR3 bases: TGTGCCAGCAGCACCCGGGACAGGGAACTTGCTGCCCAGTACTTC. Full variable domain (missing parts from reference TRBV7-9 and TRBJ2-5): DTGVSQNPRHKITKRGQNVTFRCDPISEHNRLYWYRQTLGQGPEFLTYFQNEAQLEKSRLLSDRFSAERPKGSFSTLEIQRTEQGDSAMYLCASSTRDRELAAQYFGPGTRLLVL.

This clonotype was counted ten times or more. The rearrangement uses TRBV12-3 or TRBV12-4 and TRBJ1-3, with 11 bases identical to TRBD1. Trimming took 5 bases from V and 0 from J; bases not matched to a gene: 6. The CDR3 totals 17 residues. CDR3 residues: CASSPDRGPSSGNTIYF. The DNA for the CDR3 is TGTGCCAGCAGTCCGGACAGGGGGCCGAGCTCTGGAAACACCATATATTTT.